The TCR beta chain under discussion was sequenced for a study of blood T cell repertoires in COVID-19 (dated by TCRdb to about 2020). Study-wide context: Samples covering the acute and convalescent phases of COVID-19 were provided by collaborators in the United States, Italy and Spain. The material from the prospective study consisted of cDNA or gDNA derived from T cells, B-cell-depleted T cells, or PBMCs. Subjects who had been exposed to COVID-19, were actively infected with it, or had recovered from it provided the deeply sampled blood TCRbeta repertoires that made up the dataset. The repertoires were released in a freely available public database intended as a resource for research on the immune response to SARS-CoV-2. The samples were drawn from two sources: the first 160 participants of the ongoing ImmuneRACE study, and 950 to 1,500 subjects contributed by 6 global collaborators. The sample metadata nearly always contained a de-identified subject ID, COVID-19 status, age in years and sex. Where available, HLA class I and class II types were taken from metadata supplied by the sample provider and were not determined by assay-based typing. Paper-wide results and their limitations: The amount of clinical and demographic metadata varied by source and participant and was provided uncurated.

The CDR3 runs 16 residues from the cysteine to the phenylalanine. Only the CDR3 DNA stays, 48 bases, in frame from base 1. The germline V gene yields SQVTM for CDR1 and ANQGSEA for CDR2. V loses 1 base of germline sequence and J loses 1 base, and the interval between the two ends is 14 bases. Details on this clone: Its cognate antigen has yet to be identified. Nothing much larger sits one base from this clone, and base qualities are not available.

The collaborating institutions used their own protocols to collect whole blood in K2EDTA tubes. For TCRbeta analysis, collaborator samples were shipped as frozen whole blood, as isolated PBMCs, or as DNA extracted from either sample type. The immunoSEQ Assay, a bias-controlled multiplex PCR, was used to amplify TCRbeta CDR3 regions from genomic DNA. Regarding the original processing steps: The number of nucleated cells in each sample was estimated from the amplification of reference gene primers within the assay. Sequence reads were collapsed and filtered to measure the absolute abundance of every unique TCRbeta CDR3 rearrangement. For each sample, productive Simpson clonality was calculated by taking the square root of Simpson's diversity index across productive rearrangements. Imported from immuneACCESS, the table was reduced by TCRdb to in-frame sequences with V and J called. These copies leave out some clones; in studies compared against another copy, an unresolved V gene accounts for under half, and the cause of the remainder is not known. V, J and clone size were drawn from that table, and D and trimming were deduced from the DNA. This sample is represented by about 150,000 clones; over 60% of them were singletons. In total, the top ten clones hold roughly 3.7% of the sample.

The sequence was collected from an elderly woman with acute or convalescent COVID-19. The source material was peripheral blood. The V and J genes are TRBV29-1 and TRBJ2-1; D gene: possibly TRBD1, on 6 matching bases. For the CDR3, the sequence is CSVEVGHLSSYNEQFF. The nucleotides read TGCAGCGTTGAAGTGGGACACCTATCTTCCTACAATGAGCAGTTCTTC.